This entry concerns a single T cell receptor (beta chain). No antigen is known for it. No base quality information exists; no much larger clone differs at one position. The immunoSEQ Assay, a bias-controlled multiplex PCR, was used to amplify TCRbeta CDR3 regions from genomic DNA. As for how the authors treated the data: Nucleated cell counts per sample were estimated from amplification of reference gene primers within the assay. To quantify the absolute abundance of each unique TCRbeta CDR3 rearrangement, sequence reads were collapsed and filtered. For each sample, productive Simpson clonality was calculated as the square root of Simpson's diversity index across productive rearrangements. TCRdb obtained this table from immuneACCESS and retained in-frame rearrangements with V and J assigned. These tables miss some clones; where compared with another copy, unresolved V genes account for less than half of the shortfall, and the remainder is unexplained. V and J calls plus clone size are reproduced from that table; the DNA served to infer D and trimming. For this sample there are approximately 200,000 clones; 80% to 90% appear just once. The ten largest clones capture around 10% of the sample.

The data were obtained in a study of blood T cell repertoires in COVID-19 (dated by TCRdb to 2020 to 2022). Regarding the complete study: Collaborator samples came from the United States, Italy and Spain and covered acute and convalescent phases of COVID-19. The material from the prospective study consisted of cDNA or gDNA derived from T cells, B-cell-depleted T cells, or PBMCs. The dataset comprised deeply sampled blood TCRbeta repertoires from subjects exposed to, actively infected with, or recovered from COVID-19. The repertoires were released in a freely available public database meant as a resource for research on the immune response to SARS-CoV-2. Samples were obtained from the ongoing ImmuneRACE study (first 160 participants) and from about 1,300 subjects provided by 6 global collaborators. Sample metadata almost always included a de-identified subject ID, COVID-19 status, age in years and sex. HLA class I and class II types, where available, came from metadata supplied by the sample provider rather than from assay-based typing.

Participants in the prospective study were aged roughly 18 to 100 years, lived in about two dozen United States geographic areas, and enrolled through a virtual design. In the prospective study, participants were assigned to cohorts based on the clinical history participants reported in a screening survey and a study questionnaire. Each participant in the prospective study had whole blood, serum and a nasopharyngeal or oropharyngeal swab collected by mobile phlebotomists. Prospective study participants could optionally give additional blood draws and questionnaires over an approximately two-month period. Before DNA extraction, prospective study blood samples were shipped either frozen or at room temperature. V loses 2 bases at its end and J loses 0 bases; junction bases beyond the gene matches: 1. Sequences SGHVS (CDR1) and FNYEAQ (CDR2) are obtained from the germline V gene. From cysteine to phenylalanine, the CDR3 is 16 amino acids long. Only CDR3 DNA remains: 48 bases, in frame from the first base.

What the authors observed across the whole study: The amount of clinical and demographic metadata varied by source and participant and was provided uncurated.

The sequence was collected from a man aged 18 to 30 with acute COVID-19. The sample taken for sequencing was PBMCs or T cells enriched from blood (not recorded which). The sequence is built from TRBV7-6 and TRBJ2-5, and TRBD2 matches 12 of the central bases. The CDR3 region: CASSLRLAGDQETQYF. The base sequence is TGTGCCAGCAGCTTACGACTAGCGGGGGACCAAGAGACCCAGTACTTC.